A single sample is the source of the 10 T cell receptor beta chains below, sequenced in a study of breast tumors, draining lymph nodes, adjacent tissues. TCRdb redid the calling of the multiplex PCR reads with MiXCR, one entry per CDR3 protein. The sample comprises about 230,000 distinct CDR3 sequences, about a third of which are singletons, and 1.1% to 1.5% rests with the top ten. Breast cancer patients provided tissue from their axillary draining lymph nodes. Sequenced: axillary lymph node tissue. These receptors were obtained from a female donor with breast cancer. Some clones in this sample may be carry-over from other donors' samples.

This clonotype has at least ten counts. This chain links TRBV7-9 with TRBJ2-7, with 8 bases matching TRBD2. The ends lost 8 bases at V and 0 bases at J; junction bases unmatched: 6. This CDR3 region has 14 residues. Germline V CDR1 and CDR2: SEHNR, FQNEAQ (reference sequence). CDR3: CASESSGPSYEQYF. In DNA form, the CDR3 reads TGTGCCAGCGAATCTAGCGGGCCCTCCTACGAGCAGTACTTC.

The rearrangement joins TRBV12-3 or TRBV12-4 to TRBJ2-7; TRBD1 matches at 7 bases. Trimming at V came to 8 bases and at J to 3 bases, leaving 7 bases not matched to a gene. This CDR3 has 13 residues. The CDR3 is CASPRPGGYEQYF. Here the CDR3 DNA reads TGTGCCAGCCCCCGACCAGGGGGCTACGAGCAGTACTTC.

V is TRBV20-1 and J is TRBJ1-6; D might be TRBD1 (5 bases). Between the trimmed V and J ends, which lost 3 bases and 9 bases, there was a span of 18 bases. The CDR3 consists of 15 residues. Germline V gene lookup returns CDR1 DFQATT and CDR2 SNEGSKA (reference sequence). CDR3 bases: TGCAGTGCTAGGGGGGGGAGCTATGAAATTTCACCCCTCCACTTT. Amino acid sequence: CSARGGSYEISPLHF.

This clonotype was recorded at least ten times. The chain has TRBV2 and TRBJ2-1; possible D gene TRBD1, 5 bases. From germline, CDR1 is SNHLY and CDR2 FYNNEI. Deletions cut 7 bases from V and 2 bases from J, with 9 bases between. The CDR3 covers 13 residues. The CDR3 sequence: CASIGRAYNEQFF. The DNA of the CDR3 is TGTGCCAGCATCGGCAGGGCCTACAATGAGCAGTTCTTC. Drawing the rest from reference TRBV2 and TRBJ2-1, the complete variable domain is EPEVTQTPSHQVTQMGQEVILRCVPISNHLYFYWYRQILGQKVEFLVSFYNNEISEKSEIFDDQFSVERPDGSNFTLKIRSTKLEDSAMYFCASIGRAYNEQFFGPGTRLTVL.

This clonotype came up many times. The V and J genes are TRBV20-1 and TRBJ2-6, with 8 bases that match TRBD2. V shed 1 base, J shed 0 bases, and the junction held 5 bases outside the gene matches. The CDR3 sequence is 17 residues long. Germline CDR1 is DFQATT and CDR2 is SNEGSKA (reference sequence). CDR3 sequence: CSARGGGGSSGANVLTF. The CDR3 DNA sequence: TGCAGTGCTAGAGGGGGCGGGGGGAGCTCTGGGGCCAACGTCCTGACTTTC.

The CDR3 region is CASSHKGRGETQYF. CDR3 nucleotide sequence: TGTGCCAGCAGTCATAAGGGGCGGGGAGAGACCCAGTACTTC. The V call is TRBV6-1, the J call TRBJ2-5, with D tentatively TRBD2 (6 bases). The CDR3 sequence is 14 residues long. The V end lost 5 bases, the J end lost 4 bases, and 14 bases lay between the germline ends. The germline CDR1 and CDR2 sequences are MNHNS and SASEGT.

This clonotype was picked up one time. The chain uses TRBV29-1 and TRBJ2-3, with 13 bases that match TRBD2. This CDR3 is 13 amino acids long. Germline trimming cut 6 bases from V and 4 bases from J; bases unmatched to any gene: 1. Germline-derived CDR1 and CDR2 are SQVTM and ANQGSEA. CDR3 protein: CSVGLAGADTQYF. CDR3 bases: TGCAGCGTCGGACTAGCGGGAGCAGATACGCAGTATTTT.

This clonotype was counted many times. V usage is TRBV7-9 and J usage is TRBJ2-1, with 14 nucleotides matching TRBD2. Germline CDR1 is SEHNR and CDR2 is FQNEAQ (reference sequence). With 1 base clipped from V and 6 bases from J, the junction kept 2 bases outside the gene matches. The length of the CDR3 is 16 residues. CDR3 in DNA: TGTGCCAGCAGCTTAGTTGGACTAGCGGGAGGCAATGAGCAGTTCTTC. Amino acid sequence: CASSLVGLAGGNEQFF.

This clonotype turned up a few times. The chain has TRBV6-5 and TRBJ2-3, with a possible D match to TRBD1 (6 bases). Germline V gene data show CDR1 as MNHEY and CDR2 as SVGAGI. V lost 5 bases, J lost 5 bases, and 17 bases lay in between. The CDR3 length is 15 residues. The CDR3: CASSHGGTRLDTQYF. Written as DNA, the CDR3 is TGTGCCAGCAGTCACGGTGGGACAAGGCTAGATACGCAGTATTTT.

This clonotype was counted a few times. A read error may be the cause here, since a much bigger clone is one base away. The chain recombines TRBV20-1 with TRBJ2-1; 14 bases line up with TRBD2. J was trimmed by 10 bases and V by 6 bases; bases with no gene match: 8. Germline V gene lookup returns CDR1 DFQATT and CDR2 SNEGSKA (reference sequence). CDR3 size: 14 residues. The CDR3 nucleotides read TGCAGTGCGAAGCCGGGACTAGCGGGAGCCGAGCAGTTCTTC. Its protein product is CSAKPGLAGAEQFF.